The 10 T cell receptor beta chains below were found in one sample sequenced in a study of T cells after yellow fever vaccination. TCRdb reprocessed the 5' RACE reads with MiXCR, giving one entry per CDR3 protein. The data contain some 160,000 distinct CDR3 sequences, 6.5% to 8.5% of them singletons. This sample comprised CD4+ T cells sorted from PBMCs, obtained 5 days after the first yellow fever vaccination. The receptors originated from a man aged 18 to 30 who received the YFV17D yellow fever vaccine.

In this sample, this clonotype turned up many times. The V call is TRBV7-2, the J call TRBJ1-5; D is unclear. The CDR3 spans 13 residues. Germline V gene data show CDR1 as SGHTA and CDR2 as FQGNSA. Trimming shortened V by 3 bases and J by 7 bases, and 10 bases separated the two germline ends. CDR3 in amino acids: CASSLAAPQPQHF. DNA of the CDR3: TGTGCCAGCAGCTTGGCAGCCCCCCAGCCCCAGCATTTT.

As DNA, the CDR3 is TGTGCCAGCTCACCCCCGACCGGGGAGCTGTTTTTT. Protein product: CASSPPTGELFF. The rearrangement joins TRBV18 to TRBJ2-2; D is unresolved. The CDR3 spans 12 residues. Germline V CDR1 and CDR2: KGHSH, LQKENI. Trimming took 3 bases from V and 5 from J, leaving 4 bases between them.

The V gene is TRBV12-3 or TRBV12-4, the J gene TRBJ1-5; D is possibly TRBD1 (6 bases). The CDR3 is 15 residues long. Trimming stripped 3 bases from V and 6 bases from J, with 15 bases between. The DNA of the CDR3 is TGTGCCAGCAGTTTCGGTTTGGGGGCGGGTCAGCCCCAGCATTTT. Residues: CASSFGLGAGQPQHF.

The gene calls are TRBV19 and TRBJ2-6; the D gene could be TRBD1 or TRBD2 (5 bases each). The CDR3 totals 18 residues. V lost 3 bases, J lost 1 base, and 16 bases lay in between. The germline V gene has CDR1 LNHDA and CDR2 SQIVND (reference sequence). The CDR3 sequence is CASSITPGRGSGANVLTF. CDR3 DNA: TGTGCCAGTAGTATTACCCCAGGGAGAGGTTCTGGGGCCAACGTCCTGACTTTC.

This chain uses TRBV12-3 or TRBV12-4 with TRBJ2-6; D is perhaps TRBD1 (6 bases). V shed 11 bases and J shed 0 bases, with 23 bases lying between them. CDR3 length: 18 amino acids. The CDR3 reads CAFRGRRAPLSGANVLTF. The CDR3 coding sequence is TGTGCCTTCAGGGGACGACGGGCCCCCCTCTCTGGGGCCAACGTCCTGACTTTC.

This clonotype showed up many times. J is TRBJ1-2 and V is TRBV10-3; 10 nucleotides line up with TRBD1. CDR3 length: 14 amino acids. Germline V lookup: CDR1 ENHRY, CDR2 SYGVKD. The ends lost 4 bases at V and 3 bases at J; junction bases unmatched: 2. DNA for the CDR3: TGTGCCATCAGTGCCGGGACAGGGGACTATGGCTACACCTTC. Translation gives CAISAGTGDYGYTF.

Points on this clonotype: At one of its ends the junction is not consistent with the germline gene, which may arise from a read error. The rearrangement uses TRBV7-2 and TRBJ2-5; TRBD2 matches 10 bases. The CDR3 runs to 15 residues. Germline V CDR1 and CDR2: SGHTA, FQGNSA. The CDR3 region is CASNLAGGRQETQYF. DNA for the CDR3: TGTGCCAGCAACTTAGCGGGGGGCCGCCAAGAGACCCAGTACTTC.

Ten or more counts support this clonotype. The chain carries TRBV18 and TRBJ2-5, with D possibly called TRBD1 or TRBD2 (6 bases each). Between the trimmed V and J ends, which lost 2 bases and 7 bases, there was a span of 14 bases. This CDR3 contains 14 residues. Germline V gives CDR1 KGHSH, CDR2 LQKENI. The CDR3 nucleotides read TGTGCCAGCTCACCAGACAGCGGAGGGGGGACCCAGTACTTC. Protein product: CASSPDSGGGTQYF.

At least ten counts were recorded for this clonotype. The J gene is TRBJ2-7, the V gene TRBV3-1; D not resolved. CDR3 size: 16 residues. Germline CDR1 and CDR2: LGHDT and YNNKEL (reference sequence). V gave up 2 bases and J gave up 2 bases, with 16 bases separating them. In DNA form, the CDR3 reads TGTGCCAGCAGCCAATTCGGTTCAGCTGACCCCTACGAGCAGTACTTC. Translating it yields CASSQFGSADPYEQYF.

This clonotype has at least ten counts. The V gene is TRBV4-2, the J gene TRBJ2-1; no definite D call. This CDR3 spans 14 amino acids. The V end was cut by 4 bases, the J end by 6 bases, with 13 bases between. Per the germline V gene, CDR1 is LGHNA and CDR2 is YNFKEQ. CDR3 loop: CASSLNQAPNEQFF. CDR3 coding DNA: TGTGCCAGCAGCCTAAATCAGGCACCCAATGAGCAGTTCTTC.